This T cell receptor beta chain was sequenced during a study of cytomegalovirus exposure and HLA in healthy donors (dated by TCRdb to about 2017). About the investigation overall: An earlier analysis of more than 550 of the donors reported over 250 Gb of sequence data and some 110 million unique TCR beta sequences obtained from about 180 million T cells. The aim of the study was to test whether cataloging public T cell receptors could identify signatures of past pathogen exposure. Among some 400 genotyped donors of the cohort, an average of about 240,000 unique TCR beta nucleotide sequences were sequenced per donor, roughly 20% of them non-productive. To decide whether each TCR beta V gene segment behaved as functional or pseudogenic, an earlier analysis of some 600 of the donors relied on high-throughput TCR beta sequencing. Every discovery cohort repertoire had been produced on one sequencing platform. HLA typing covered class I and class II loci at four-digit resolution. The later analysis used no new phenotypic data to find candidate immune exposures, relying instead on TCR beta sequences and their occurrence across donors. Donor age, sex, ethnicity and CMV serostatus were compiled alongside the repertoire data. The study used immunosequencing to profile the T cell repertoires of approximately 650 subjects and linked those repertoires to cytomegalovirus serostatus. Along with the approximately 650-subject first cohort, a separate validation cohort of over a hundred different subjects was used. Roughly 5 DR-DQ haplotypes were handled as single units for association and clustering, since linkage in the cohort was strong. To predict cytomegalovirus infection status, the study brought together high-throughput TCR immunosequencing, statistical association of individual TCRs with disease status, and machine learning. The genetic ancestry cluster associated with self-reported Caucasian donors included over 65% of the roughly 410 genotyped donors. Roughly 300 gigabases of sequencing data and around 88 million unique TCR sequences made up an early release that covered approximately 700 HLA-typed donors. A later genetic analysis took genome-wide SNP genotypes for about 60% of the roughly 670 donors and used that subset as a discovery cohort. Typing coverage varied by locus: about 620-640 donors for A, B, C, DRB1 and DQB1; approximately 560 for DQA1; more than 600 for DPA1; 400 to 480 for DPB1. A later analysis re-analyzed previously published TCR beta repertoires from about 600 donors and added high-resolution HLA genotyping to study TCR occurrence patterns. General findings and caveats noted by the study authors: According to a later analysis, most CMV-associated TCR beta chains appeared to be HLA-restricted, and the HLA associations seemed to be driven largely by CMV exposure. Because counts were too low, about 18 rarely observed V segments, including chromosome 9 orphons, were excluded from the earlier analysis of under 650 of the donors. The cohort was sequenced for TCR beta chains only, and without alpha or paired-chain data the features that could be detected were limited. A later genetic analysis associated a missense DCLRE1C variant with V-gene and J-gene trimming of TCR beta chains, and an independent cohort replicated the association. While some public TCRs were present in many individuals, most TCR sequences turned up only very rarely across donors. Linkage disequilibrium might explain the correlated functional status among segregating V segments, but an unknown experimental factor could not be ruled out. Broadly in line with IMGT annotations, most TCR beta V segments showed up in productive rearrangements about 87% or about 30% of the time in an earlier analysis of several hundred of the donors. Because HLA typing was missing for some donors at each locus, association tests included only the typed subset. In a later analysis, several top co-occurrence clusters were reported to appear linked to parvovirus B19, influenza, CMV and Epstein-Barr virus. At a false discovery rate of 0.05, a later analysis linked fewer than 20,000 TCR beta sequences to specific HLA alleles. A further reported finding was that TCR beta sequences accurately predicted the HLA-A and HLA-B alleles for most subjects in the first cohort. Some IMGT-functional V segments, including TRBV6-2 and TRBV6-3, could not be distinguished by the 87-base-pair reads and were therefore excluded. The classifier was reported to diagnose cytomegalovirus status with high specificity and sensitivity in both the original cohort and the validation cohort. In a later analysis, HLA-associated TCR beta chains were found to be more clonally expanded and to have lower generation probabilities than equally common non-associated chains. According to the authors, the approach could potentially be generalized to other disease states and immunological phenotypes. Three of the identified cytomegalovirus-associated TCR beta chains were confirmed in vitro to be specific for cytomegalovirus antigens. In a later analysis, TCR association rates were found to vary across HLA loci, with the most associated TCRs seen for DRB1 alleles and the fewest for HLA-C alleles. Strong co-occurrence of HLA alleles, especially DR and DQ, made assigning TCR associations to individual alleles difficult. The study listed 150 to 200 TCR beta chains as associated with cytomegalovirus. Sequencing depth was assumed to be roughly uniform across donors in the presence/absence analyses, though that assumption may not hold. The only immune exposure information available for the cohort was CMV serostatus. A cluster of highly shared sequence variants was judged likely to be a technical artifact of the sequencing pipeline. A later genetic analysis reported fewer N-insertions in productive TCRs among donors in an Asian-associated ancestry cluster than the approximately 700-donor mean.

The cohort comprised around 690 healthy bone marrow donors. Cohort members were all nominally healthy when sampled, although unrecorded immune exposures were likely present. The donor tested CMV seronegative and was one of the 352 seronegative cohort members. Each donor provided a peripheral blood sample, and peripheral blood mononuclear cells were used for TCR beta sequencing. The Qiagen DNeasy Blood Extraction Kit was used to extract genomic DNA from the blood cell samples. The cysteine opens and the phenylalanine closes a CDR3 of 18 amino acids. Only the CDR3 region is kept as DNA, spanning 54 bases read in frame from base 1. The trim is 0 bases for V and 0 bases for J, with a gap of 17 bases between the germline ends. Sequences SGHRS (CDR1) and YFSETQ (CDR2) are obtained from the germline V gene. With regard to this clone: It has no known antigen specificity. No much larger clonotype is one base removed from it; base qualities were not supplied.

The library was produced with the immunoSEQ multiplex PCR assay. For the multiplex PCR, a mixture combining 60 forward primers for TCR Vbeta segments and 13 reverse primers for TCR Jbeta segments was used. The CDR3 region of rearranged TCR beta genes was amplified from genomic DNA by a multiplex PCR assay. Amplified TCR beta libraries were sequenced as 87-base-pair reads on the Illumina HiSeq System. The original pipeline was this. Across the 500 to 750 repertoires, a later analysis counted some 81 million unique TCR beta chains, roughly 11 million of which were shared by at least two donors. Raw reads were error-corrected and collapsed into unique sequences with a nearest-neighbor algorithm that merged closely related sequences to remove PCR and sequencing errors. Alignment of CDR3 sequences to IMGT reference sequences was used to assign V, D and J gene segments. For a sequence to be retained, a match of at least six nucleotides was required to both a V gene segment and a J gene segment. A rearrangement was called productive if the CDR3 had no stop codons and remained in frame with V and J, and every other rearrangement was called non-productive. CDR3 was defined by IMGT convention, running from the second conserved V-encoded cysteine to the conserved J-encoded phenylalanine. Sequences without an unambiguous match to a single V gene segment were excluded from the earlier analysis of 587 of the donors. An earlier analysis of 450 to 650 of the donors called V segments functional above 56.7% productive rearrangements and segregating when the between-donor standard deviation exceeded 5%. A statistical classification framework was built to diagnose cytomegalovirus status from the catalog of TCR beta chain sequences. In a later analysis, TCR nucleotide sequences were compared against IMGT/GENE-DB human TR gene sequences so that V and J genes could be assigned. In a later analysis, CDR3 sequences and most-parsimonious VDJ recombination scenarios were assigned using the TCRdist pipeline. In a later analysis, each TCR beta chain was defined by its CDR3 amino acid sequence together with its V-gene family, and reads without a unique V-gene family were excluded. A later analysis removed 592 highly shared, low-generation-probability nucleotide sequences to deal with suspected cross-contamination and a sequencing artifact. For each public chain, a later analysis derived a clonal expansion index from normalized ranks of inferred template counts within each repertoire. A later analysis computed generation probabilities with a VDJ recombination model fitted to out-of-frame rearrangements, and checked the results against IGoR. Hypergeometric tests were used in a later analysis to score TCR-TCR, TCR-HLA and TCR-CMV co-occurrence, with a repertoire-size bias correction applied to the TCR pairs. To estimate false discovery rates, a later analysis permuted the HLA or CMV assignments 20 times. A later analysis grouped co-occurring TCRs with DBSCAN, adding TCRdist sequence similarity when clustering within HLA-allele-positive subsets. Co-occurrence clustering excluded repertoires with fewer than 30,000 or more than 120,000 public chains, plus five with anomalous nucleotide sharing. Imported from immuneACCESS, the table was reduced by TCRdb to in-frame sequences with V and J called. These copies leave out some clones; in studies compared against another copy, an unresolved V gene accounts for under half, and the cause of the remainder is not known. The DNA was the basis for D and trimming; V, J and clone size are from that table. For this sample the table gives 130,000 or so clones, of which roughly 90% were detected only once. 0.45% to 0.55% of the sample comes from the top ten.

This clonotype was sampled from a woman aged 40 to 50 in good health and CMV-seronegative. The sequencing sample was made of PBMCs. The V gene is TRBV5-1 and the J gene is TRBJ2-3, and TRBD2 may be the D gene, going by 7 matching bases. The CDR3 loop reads CASSLGRGGAASTDTQYF. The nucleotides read TGCGCCAGCAGCTTGGGCCGTGGGGGGGCAGCTAGCACAGATACGCAGTATTTT. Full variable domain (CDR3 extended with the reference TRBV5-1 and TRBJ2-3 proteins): KAGVTQTPRYLIKTRGQQVTLSCSPISGHRSVSWYQQTPGQGLQFLFEYFSETQRNKGNFPGRFSGRQFSNSRSEMNVSTLELGDSALYLCASSLGRGGAASTDTQYFGPGTRLTVL.